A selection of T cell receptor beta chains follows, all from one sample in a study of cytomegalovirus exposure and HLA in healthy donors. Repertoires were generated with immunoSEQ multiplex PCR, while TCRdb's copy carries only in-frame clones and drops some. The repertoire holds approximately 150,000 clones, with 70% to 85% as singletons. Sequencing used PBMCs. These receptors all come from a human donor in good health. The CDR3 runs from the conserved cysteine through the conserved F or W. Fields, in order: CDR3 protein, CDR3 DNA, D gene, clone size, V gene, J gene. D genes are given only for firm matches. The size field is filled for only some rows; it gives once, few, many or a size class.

CDR3aa: CASSLGRTGETQYF; CDR3nt: TGTGCCAGCAGCTTGGGTAGGACAGGCGAGACCCAGTACTTC; d_gene: TRBD1; abundance: .; v_gene: TRBV7-2; j_gene: TRBJ2-5
CDR3aa: CASSIGMSSGNTIYF; CDR3nt: TGTGCCAGTAGTATCGGTATGAGCTCTGGAAACACCATATATTTT; d_gene: .; abundance: few; v_gene: TRBV19; j_gene: TRBJ1-3
CDR3aa: CASSPTGSYNSPLHF; CDR3nt: TGTGCCAGCAGCCCCACAGGCTCCTATAATTCACCCCTCCACTTT; d_gene: .; abundance: .; v_gene: TRBV11-2; j_gene: TRBJ1-6
CDR3aa: CASSVGLAGGNEQFF; CDR3nt: TGTGCCAGTAGTGTAGGACTAGCGGGGGGTAATGAGCAGTTCTTC; d_gene: TRBD2; abundance: .; v_gene: TRBV19; j_gene: TRBJ2-1
CDR3aa: CASMQGLGAFF; CDR3nt: TGTGCCAGTATGCAGGGCTTAGGAGCTTTCTTT; d_gene: .; abundance: .; v_gene: TRBV19; j_gene: TRBJ1-1
CDR3aa: CASSYQGGANVLTF; CDR3nt: TGTGCCAGCAGTTACCAGGGGGGGGCCAACGTCCTGACTTTC; d_gene: .; abundance: .; v_gene: TRBV6-5; j_gene: TRBJ2-6
CDR3aa: CAISGADQETQYF; CDR3nt: TGTGCCATCAGTGGGGCAGACCAAGAGACCCAGTACTTC; d_gene: .; abundance: .; v_gene: TRBV10-3; j_gene: TRBJ2-5
CDR3aa: CASSRDREGRGYF; CDR3nt: TGTGCCAGCAGTAGGGACAGGGAAGGGAGGGGTTACTTT; d_gene: TRBD1; abundance: .; v_gene: TRBV6-5; j_gene: TRBJ1-1
CDR3aa: CASSDSLEELFF; CDR3nt: TGTGCCAGCAGTGACTCTCTTGAGGAACTGTTTTTT; d_gene: .; abundance: .; v_gene: TRBV2; j_gene: TRBJ2-2
CDR3aa: CATSSRDNDAFNYGYTF; CDR3nt: TGTGCCACCAGCAGCCGGGACAACGACGCGTTTAACTATGGCTACACCTTC; d_gene: .; abundance: .; v_gene: TRBV15; j_gene: TRBJ1-2